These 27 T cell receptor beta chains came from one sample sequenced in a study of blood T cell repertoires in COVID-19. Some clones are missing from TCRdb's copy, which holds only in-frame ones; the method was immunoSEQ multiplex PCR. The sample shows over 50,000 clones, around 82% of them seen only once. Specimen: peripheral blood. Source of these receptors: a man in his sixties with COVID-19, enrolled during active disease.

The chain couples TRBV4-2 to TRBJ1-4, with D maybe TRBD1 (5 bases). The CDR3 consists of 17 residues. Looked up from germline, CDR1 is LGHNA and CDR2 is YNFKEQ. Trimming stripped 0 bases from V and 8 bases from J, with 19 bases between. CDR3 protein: CASSQEKGSGLREKLFF. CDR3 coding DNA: TGTGCCAGCAGCCAAGAAAAGGGCTCAGGGCTCAGGGAAAAACTGTTTTTT.

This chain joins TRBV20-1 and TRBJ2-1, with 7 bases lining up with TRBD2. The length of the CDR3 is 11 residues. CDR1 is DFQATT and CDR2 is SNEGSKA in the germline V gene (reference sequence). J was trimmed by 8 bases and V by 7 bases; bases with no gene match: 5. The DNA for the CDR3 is TGCAGTGTTGAGCGGGACGATGAGCAGTTCTTC. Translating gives CSVERDDEQFF.

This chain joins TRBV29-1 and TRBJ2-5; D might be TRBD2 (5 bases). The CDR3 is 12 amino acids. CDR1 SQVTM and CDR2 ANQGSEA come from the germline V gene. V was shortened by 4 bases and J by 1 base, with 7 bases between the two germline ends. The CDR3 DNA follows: TGCAGCGTTGTAGCGAGCCAAGAGACCCAGTACTTC. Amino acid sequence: CSVVASQETQYF.

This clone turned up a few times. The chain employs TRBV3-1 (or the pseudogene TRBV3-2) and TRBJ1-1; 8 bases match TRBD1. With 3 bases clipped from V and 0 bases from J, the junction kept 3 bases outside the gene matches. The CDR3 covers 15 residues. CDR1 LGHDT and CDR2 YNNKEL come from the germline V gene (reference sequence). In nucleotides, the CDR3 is TGTGCCAGCAGCCAGGGGACAGGCATGAACACTGAAGCTTTCTTT. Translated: CASSQGTGMNTEAFF.

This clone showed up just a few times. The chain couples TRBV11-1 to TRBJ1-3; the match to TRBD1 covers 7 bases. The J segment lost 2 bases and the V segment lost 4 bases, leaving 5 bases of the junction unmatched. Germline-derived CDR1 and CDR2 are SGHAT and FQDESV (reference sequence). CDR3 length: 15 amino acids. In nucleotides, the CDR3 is TGTGCCAGCAGCTCGTACAGGGGACCTGGAAACACCATATATTTT. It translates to CASSSYRGPGNTIYF. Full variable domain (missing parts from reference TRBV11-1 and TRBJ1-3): EAEVAQSPRYKITEKSQAVAFWCDPISGHATLYWYRQILGQGPELLVQFQDESVVDDSQLPKDRFSAERLKGVDSTLKIQPAELGDSAMYLCASSSYRGPGNTIYFGEGSWLTVV.

The CDR3 is CAIPGQVSSGANVLTF. DNA of the CDR3: TGTGCCATCCCGGGACAGGTATCCTCAGGGGCCAACGTCCTGACTTTC. This chain uses TRBV10-3 with TRBJ2-6; 8 bases match TRBD1. This CDR3 contains 16 residues. J lost 4 bases, V lost 8 bases, and 10 bases had no gene match. CDR1 is ENHRY and CDR2 is SYGVKD in the germline V gene.

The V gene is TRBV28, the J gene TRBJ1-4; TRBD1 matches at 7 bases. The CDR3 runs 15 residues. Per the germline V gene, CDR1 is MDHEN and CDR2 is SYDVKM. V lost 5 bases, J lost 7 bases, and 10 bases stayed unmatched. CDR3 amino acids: CASSARDRVSEKLFF. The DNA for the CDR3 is TGTGCCAGCAGTGCTCGCGACAGGGTCAGTGAAAAACTGTTTTTT.

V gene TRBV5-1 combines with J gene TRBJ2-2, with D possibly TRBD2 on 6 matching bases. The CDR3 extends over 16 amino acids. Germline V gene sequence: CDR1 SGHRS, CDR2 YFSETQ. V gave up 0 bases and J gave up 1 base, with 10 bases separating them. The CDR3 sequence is CASSLGVRGNTGELFF. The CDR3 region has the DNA TGCGCCAGCAGCTTGGGGGTGCGGGGGAACACCGGGGAGCTGTTTTTT.

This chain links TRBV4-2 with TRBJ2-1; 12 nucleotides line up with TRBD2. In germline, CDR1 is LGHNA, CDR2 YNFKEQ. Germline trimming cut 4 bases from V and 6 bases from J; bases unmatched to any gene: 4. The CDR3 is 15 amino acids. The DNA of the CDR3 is TGTGCCAGCAGCCCCCTAGCGGGGGGGGGCAATGAGCAGTTCTTC. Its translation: CASSPLAGGGNEQFF.

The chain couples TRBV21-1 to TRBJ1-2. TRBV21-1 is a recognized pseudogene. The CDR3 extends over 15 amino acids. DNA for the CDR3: TGTGCCAGCAGCACCTCGGGGGGTACCGTTTGCGGCTACACCTTC. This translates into CASSTSGGTVCGYTF.

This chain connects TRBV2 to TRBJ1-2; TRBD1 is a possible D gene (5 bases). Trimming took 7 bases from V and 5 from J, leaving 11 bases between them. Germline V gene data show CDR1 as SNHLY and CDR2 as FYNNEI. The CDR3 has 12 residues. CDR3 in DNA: TGTGCCAGCAAAGGGGTTGGGTATGGCTACACCTTC. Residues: CASKGVGYGYTF.

The CDR3 region is CASSSGENYGYTF. As DNA, the CDR3 is TGTGCCAGCAGTTCAGGGGAAAACTATGGCTACACCTTC. This sequence joins TRBV6-6 and TRBJ1-2, with a weak D call TRBD1 (6 bases). The CDR3 has 13 residues. Trimming removed 4 bases at V and 2 bases at J, with 8 bases between. The germline V gene encodes CDR1 MNHNY and CDR2 SVGAGI (reference sequence).

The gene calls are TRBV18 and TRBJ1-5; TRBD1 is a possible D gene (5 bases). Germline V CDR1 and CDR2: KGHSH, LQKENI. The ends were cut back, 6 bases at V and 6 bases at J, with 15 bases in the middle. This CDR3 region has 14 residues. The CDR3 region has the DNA TGTGCCAGCTCGCGCGACAGAGGCGGTCAGCCCCAGCATTTT. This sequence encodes CASSRDRGGQPQHF.

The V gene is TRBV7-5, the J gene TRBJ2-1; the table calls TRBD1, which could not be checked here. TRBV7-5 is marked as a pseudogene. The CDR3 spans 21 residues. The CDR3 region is CVVSSEVRDRDRLAQRGEQFF. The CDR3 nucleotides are TGTGTCGTCTCGTCTGAGGTCCGGGACAGGGATAGACTAGCCCAGCGGGGTGAGCAGTTCTTC.

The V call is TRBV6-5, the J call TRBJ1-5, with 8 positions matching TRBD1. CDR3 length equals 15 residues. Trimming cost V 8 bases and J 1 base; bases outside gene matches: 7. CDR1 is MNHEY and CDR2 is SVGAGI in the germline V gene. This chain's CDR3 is CASRAYRGSNQPQHF. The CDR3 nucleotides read TGTGCCAGCCGAGCGTACAGGGGGAGCAATCAGCCCCAGCATTTT.

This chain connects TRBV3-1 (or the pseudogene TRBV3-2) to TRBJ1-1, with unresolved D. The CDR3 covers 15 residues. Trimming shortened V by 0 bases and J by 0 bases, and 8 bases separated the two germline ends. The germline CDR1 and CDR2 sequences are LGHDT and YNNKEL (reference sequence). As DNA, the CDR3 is TGTGCCAGCAGCCAAGATCAGACTTTGAACACTGAAGCTTTCTTT. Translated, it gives CASSQDQTLNTEAFF.

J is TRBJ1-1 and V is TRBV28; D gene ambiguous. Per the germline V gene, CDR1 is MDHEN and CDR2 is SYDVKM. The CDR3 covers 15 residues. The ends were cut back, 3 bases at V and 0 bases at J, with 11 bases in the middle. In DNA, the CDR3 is TGTGCCAGCAGTTTCGATACAGCTCTGAACACTGAAGCTTTCTTT. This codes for CASSFDTALNTEAFF.

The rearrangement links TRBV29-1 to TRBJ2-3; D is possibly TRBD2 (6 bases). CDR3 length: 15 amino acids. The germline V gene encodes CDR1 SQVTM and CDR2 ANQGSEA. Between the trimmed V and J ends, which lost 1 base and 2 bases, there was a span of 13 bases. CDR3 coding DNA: TGCAGCGTTGAAGCCGCCGGACTATTCACAGATACGCAGTATTTT. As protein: CSVEAAGLFTDTQYF.

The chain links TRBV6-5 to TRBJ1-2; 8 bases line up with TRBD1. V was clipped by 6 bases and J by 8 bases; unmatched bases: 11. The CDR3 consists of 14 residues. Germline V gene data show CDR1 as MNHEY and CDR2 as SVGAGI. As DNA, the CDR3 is TGTGCCAGCAGACCCCCCCAGGGGGCAGAAGGCTACACCTTC. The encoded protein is CASRPPQGAEGYTF.

CDR3 in amino acids: CASSLVVAPDPYEQYF. The CDR3 DNA follows: TGTGCCAGCAGCTTGGTAGTAGCCCCGGATCCCTACGAGCAGTACTTC. The chain has TRBV5-6 and TRBJ2-7, with unresolved D. V lost 0 bases and J lost 2, with 15 bases in between. Germline values: CDR1 SGHDT, CDR2 YYEEEE. The CDR3 totals 16 residues.

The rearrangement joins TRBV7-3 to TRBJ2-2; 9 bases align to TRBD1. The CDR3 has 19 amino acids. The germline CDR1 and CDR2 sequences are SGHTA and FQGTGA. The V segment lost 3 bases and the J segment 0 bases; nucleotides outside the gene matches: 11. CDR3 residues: CASSFTGGRDWTNTGELFF. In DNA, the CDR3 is TGTGCCAGCAGCTTTACAGGGGGCAGGGACTGGACGAACACCGGGGAGCTGTTTTTT.

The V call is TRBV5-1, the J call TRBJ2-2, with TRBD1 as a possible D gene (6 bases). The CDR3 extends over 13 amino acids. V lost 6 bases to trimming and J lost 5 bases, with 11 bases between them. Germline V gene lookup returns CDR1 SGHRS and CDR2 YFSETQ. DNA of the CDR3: TGCGCCAGCACCCCAGGGGAAACCGGGGAGCTGTTTTTT. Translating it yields CASTPGETGELFF.

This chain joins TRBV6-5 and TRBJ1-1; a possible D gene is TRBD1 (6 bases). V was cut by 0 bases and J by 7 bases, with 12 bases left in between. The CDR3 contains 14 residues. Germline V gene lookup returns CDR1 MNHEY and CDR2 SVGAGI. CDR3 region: CASSYSWGRGEAFF. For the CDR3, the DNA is TGTGCCAGCAGTTACTCTTGGGGGCGTGGTGAAGCTTTCTTT.

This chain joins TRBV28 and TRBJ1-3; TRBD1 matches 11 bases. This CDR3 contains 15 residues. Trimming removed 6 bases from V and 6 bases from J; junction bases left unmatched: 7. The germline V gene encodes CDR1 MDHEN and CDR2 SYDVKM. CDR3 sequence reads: CASSQPGQGENTIYF. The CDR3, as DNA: TGTGCCAGCAGCCAACCGGGACAGGGGGAAAACACCATATATTTT.

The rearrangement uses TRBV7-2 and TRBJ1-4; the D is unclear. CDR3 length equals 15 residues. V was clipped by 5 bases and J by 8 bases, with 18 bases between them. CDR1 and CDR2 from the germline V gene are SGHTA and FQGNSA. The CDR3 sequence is CASSTRTPSGEKLFF. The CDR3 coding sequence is TGTGCCAGCAGCACCCGGACGCCGTCGGGGGAAAAACTGTTTTTT.

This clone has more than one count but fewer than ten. The CDR3 coding sequence is TGTGCCAGCAGTCAAAGTGTGGGGCCCGATCAGCCCCAGCATTTT. As protein: CASSQSVGPDQPQHF. The rearrangement joins TRBV6-5 to TRBJ1-5, with D perhaps matching TRBD1 (5 bases). The CDR3 is 15 amino acids. Germline-derived CDR1 and CDR2 are MNHEY and SVGAGI. Trimming stripped 5 bases from V and 5 bases from J, with 16 bases between.

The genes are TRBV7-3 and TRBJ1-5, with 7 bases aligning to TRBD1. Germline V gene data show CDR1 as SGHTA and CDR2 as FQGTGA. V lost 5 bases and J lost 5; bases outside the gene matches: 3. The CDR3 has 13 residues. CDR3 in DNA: TGTGCCAGCAGCAGGGACAGCTATCAGCCCCAGCATTTT. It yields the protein CASSRDSYQPQHF.